Following are 19 T cell receptor beta chains from one sample sequenced in a study of blood T cells in healthy people across ages. Then a second PCR, running roughly 7 to 12 cycles, was carried out with a sample-barcoded 5' primer and a J-beta primer mix. Each CDR3 protein is one row after TCRdb ran MiXCR on the 5' RACE reads. The sample consists of roughly 1,800,000 distinct CDR3 sequences, about 50% of them appearing once. Material for sequencing was blood. The origin of the receptors is a woman aged 40 to 49 in good health.

This clonotype was detected ten times or more. The chain uses TRBV27 and TRBJ2-3; D remains ambiguous. CDR1 is MNHEY, CDR2 SMNVEV, per germline (reference sequence). The CDR3 has 14 amino acids. Trimming took 3 bases from V and 0 from J, leaving 7 bases between them. In DNA form, the CDR3 reads TGTGCCAGCAGTTTGGCGACTAGCACAGATACGCAGTATTTT. Translation gives CASSLATSTDTQYF.

The CDR3 protein is CASSLAGQGDGEQFF. The CDR3 coding sequence is TGTGCCAGCAGTTTGGCGGGACAGGGGGACGGTGAGCAGTTCTTC. This chain uses TRBV28 with TRBJ2-1; 11 bases align to TRBD1. V lost 3 bases to trimming and J lost 9 bases; unmatched junction nucleotides: 7. This CDR3 is built from 15 residues. CDR1 and CDR2 from the germline V gene are MDHEN and SYDVKM.

The chain combines TRBV5-6 with TRBJ2-3; D ambiguous. V lost 4 bases, J lost 1 base, and 16 bases lay in between. Germline CDR1 reads SGHDT; CDR2 reads YYEEEE. The CDR3 extends over 16 amino acids. CDR3 sequence reads: CASSPLTKWGTDTQYF. The CDR3 nucleotides are TGTGCCAGCAGCCCTTTGACGAAGTGGGGCACAGATACGCAGTATTTT.

The chain couples TRBV20-1 to TRBJ1-1, with D uncertain. V was cut by 1 base and J by 7 bases, with 13 bases left in between. This CDR3 is 13 amino acids long. The germline gives CDR1 DFQATT, CDR2 SNEGSKA (reference sequence). DNA for the CDR3: TGCAGTGCTAGAGGAGGGTTCGTCGTTGAAGCTTTCTTT. The encoded protein is CSARGGFVVEAFF.

Only a few counts were recorded for this clonotype. This rearrangement joins TRBV6-2 or TRBV6-3 to TRBJ2-5; maybe TRBD1 (6 bases). The V end was cut by 6 bases, the J end by 5 bases, with 16 bases between. The CDR3 is 14 amino acids. The germline gives CDR1 MNHEY, CDR2 SVGEGT. The CDR3 is CASRPSTGSETQYF. The DNA of the CDR3 is TGTGCCAGCAGACCCTCGACAGGTTCGGAGACCCAGTACTTC.

The rearrangement links TRBV15 to TRBJ2-4; 10 bases are a match to TRBD1. The DNA end is a closer match to TRBJ2-7, so the J assignment may be wrong. The CDR3 is 12 amino acids. From germline, CDR1 is LNHNV and CDR2 YYDKDF (reference sequence). The CDR3 sequence is CATGTGVNEQYF. In nucleotides, the CDR3 is TGTGCCACCGGGACAGGGGTAAACGAGCAGTACTTC.

This chain uses TRBV4-1 with TRBJ1-2; D is perhaps TRBD1 (5 bases). Trimming shortened V by 0 bases and J by 6 bases, and 23 bases separated the two germline ends. The germline V gene has CDR1 MGHRA and CDR2 YSYEKL. This CDR3 is 18 amino acids long. CDR3 sequence: CASSQEVGSQRGWNGYTF. DNA for the CDR3: TGCGCCAGCAGCCAAGAAGTGGGCAGTCAGCGGGGGTGGAATGGCTACACCTTC.

V gene TRBV20-1 combines with J gene TRBJ1-1; D unresolved. V lost 3 bases and J 10 bases, leaving 12 bases between the germline ends. CDR3 length: 11 residues. In germline, CDR1 is DFQATT, CDR2 SNEGSKA (reference sequence). The CDR3, as DNA: TGCAGTGCTAGGGTTGTAGAAGGAGCTTTCTTT. This gives the protein CSARVVEGAFF.

This chain links TRBV7-2 with TRBJ1-2; D unresolved. V dropped 1 base and J dropped 1 base, with 7 bases sitting between them. The CDR3 has 14 residues. The V gene's germline CDR1 is SGHTA and CDR2 FQGNSA. Written as DNA, the CDR3 is TGTGCCAGCAGCTTAGTGGCGGATAACTATGGCTACACCTTC. Protein: CASSLVADNYGYTF.

The J gene is TRBJ1-2, the V gene TRBV3-1, with D perhaps TRBD1 (6 bases). The CDR3 loop spans 11 amino acids. V was pared by 6 bases and J by 8 bases, with 10 bases between. Germline assignment: CDR1 LGHDT and CDR2 YNNKEL (reference sequence). Here the CDR3 DNA reads TGTGCCAGCAGGTACAGGGAAGGCTACACCTTC. Its translation: CASRYREGYTF.

V is TRBV12-3 or TRBV12-4 and J is TRBJ1-1; TRBD1 is a possible D gene (6 bases). The CDR3 length is 14 residues. V lost 7 bases to trimming and J lost 3 bases, with 15 bases between them. The CDR3 sequence is CASNGQIIDTEAFF. CDR3 nucleotides: TGTGCCAGCAATGGACAGATTATAGACACTGAAGCTTTCTTT.

CDR3 sequence (DNA): TGTGCCAGCAGCGCCCTTATTAGAGAGGAGACCCAGTACTTC. Translation gives CASSALIREETQYF. J is TRBJ2-5 and V is TRBV5-6, with D unresolved. V gave up 4 bases and J gave up 5 bases, with 15 bases separating them. Germline V gives CDR1 SGHDT, CDR2 YYEEEE. The CDR3 runs 14 residues.

This clonotype occurred once. This chain connects TRBV4-3 to TRBJ2-1; 9 bases line up with TRBD2. The J call is doubtful: the DNA matches TRBJ2-7 better. The germline gives CDR1 LGHNA, CDR2 YSLEER. The CDR3 covers 15 residues. CDR3: CASSHIRGGDNEQYF. DNA of the CDR3: TGCGCCAGCAGCCACATCCGCGGGGGGGACAATGAGCAGTACTTC.

This clonotype was seen more than once but under ten times. This chain joins TRBV10-3 and TRBJ2-7; the D gene could be TRBD1 or TRBD2 (5 bases each). V was shortened by 0 bases and J by 5 bases, with 11 bases between the two germline ends. The CDR3 sequence is 14 residues long. Germline V lookup: CDR1 ENHRY, CDR2 SYGVKD. CDR3 sequence reads: CAISESRGNDEQYF. The CDR3 DNA reads TGTGCCATCAGTGAGTCTCGGGGCAACGACGAGCAGTACTTC.

In DNA, the CDR3 is TGTGCCAGCAGCTTACAACCGAGACTAGCGGACAATGAGCAGTTCTTC. This translates into CASSLQPRLADNEQFF. The genes are TRBV11-2 and TRBJ2-1; 9 bases match TRBD2. Germline CDR1 SGHAT, CDR2 FQNNGV. The length of the CDR3 is 16 residues. The V gene end was trimmed by 2 bases and the J gene end by 5 bases; junction bases not matched to a gene: 7.

This chain joins TRBV5-1 and TRBJ1-2, with 9 bases fitting TRBD1. With V trimmed by 3 bases and J by 6 bases, 6 bases remained unmatched. Germline loops: CDR1 SGHRS, CDR2 YFSETQ. This CDR3 is built from 14 residues. For the CDR3, the DNA is TGCGCCAGCAGCTCAAAACGGACAGGGGATGGCTACACCTTC. It is translated as CASSSKRTGDGYTF.

V and J are TRBV28 and TRBJ1-2; the D gene is possibly TRBD1 (6 bases). The CDR3 totals 13 residues. V lost 2 bases, J lost 8 bases, and 12 bases lay in between. Germline-derived CDR1 and CDR2 are MDHEN and SYDVKM. CDR3 loop: CASSLRGGRGYTF. The CDR3 coding sequence is TGTGCCAGCAGTTTAAGGGGGGGGCGAGGCTACACCTTC.

There are a few counts of this clonotype. The chain has TRBV2 and TRBJ2-1; 9 bases line up with TRBD1. Per germline, CDR1 SNHLY and CDR2 FYNNEI. The CDR3 contains 17 residues. With V trimmed by 5 bases and J by 3 bases, 11 bases remained unmatched. Written as DNA, the CDR3 is TGTGCCAGCAGTCCCTCGGCTGGGACAGGGTTCTACAATGAGCAGTTCTTC. This gives the protein CASSPSAGTGFYNEQFF. Filled out from reference TRBV2 and TRBJ2-1, the complete variable domain reads EPEVTQTPSHQVTQMGQEVILRCVPISNHLYFYWYRQILGQKVEFLVSFYNNEISEKSEIFDDQFSVERPDGSNFTLKIRSTKLEDSAMYFCASSPSAGTGFYNEQFFGPGTRLTVL.

CDR3 sequence (DNA): TGTGCCAGCCCCCGGGACAGCGCAGACACAGATACGCAGTATTTT. It specifies CASPRDSADTDTQYF. The chain employs TRBV27 and TRBJ2-3; 7 nucleotides align to TRBD1. The CDR3 extends over 15 amino acids. Per the germline V gene, CDR1 is MNHEY and CDR2 is SMNVEV (reference sequence). J was trimmed by 2 bases and V by 8 bases; bases with no gene match: 10.